This T cell receptor beta chain stems from a study of shared clonotypes between healthy human individuals. This CDR3 comprises 15 residues. Looked up from germline, CDR1 is MNHEY and CDR2 is SVGAGI. V lost 0 bases and J lost 6, with 12 bases in between. Naive CD8 populations comprised CD45RO-negative cells positively selected for CCR7, excluding terminally differentiated effector memory CD45RA+ cells. Notes on the study in general: Naive CD4 clonotypes overlapped across a handful of donors at roughly 5%.

Comment on this clone: Its target is unknown.

Sequencing was performed with immunoSEQ multiplex PCR; in TCRdb, only in-frame clones are kept and a portion is missing. The sample gives about 2.1 million clones, just over 90% of which show up once; 1.7% is in the top ten. The chain combines TRBV6-5 with TRBJ1-5, with D possibly matching TRBD1 (5 bases). The sequenced sample was naive CD8+ T cells from PBMCs. This sequence originates from a young man in good health. Some clones in this sample may be carry-over from other donors' samples. Written as DNA, the CDR3 is TGTGCCAGCAGTTACTCGGAGGGGATCGGTCAGCCCCAGCATTTT. Its protein product is CASSYSEGIGQPQHF.